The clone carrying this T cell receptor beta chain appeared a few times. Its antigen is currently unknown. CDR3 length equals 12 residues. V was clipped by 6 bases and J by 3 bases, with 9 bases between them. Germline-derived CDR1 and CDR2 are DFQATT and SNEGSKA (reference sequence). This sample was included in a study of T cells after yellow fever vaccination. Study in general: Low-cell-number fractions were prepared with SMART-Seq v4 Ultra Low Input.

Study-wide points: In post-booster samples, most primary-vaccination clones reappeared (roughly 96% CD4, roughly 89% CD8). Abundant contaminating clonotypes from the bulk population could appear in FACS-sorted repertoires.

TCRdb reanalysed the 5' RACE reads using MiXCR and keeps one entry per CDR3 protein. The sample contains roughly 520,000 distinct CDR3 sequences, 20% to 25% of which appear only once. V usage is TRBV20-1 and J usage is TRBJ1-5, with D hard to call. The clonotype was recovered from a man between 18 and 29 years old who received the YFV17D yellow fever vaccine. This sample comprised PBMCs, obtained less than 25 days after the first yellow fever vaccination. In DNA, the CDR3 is TGCAGTGCCCCGCTCCCCAATCAGCCCCAGCATTTT. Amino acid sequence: CSAPLPNQPQHF.